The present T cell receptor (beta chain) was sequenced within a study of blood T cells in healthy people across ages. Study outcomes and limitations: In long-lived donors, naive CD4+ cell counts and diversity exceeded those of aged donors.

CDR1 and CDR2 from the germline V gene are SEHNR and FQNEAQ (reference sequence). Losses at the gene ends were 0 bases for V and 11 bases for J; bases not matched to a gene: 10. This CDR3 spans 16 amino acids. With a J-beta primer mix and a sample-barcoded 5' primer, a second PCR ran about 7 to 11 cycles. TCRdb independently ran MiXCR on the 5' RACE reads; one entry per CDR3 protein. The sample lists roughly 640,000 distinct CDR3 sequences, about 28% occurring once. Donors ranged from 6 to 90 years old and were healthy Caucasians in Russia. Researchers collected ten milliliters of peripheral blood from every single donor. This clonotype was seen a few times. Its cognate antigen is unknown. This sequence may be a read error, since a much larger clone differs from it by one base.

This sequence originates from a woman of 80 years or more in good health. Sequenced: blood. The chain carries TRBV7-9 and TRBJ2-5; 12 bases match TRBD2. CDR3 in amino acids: CASSLAQRLAGVEQYF. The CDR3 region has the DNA TGTGCCAGCAGCTTAGCGCAGCGACTAGCGGGGGTGGAGCAGTACTTC.